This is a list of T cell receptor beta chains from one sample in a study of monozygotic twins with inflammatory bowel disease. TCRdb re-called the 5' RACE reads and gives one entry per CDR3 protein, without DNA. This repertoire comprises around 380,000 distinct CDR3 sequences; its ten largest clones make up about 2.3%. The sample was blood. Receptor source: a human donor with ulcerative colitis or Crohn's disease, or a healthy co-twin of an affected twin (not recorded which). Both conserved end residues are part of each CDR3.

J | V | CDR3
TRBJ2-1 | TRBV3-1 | CASSQDSGGSGRNEQFF
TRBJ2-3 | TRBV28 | CASSFQDRGRDTQYF
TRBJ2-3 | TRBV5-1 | CASSLRGSGANTDTQYF
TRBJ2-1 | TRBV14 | CASSQGTAASYNEQFF
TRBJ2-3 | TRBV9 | CASSAGGPGRTDTQYF
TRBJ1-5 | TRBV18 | CASSLGVIDQPQHF
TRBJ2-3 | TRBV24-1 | CATSDRAGDPQDTQYF
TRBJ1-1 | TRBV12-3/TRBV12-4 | CASSSSRVAEAFF
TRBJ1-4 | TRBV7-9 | CASSQTGGPNEKLFF
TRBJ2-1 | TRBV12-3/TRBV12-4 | CASSIAGGPYNEQFF
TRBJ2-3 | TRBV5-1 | CASSPTGTSLGSTDTQYF
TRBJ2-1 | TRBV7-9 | CASSLGGTSGSYNEQFF
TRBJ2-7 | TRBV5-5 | CASQFGTVYEQYF
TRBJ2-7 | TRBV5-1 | CASSLGTGGSNEQYF
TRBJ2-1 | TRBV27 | CASSPGTGIYNEQFF
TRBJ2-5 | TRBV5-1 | CASSWNPGRVEETQYF
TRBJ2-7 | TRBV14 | CASGQGGSGRHEQYF
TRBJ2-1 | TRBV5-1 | CASSAGQFGEQFF
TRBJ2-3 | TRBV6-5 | CASSYAGQAQVDTQYF
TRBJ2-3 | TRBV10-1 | CASSHLAGTTDTQYF
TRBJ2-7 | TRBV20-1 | CSPDSRGSGYEQYF
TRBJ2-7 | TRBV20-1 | CSAWALGGYEQYF
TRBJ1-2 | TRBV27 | CASRRSGDGYTF
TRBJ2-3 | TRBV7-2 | CASSLYLWGVTDTQYF
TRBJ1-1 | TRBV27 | CASRDSGVNTEAFF
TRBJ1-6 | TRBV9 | CASSVVGGDDSPLHF
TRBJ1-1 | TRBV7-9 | CASSLRGTNTEAFF
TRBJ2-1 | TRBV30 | CAWSGGTETYNEQFF
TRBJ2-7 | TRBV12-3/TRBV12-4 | CASSSGQVGEQYF